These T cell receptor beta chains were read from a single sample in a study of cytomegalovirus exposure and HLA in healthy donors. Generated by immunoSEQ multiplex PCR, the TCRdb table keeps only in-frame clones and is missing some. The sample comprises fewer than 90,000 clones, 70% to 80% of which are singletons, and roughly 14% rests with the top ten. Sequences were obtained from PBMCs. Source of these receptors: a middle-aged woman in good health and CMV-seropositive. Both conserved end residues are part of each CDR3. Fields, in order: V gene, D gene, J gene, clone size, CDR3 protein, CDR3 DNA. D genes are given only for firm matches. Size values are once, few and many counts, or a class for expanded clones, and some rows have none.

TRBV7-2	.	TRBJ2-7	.	CASSFGGSSYEQYF	TGTGCCAGCAGCTTTGGGGGGAGCTCCTACGAGCAGTACTTC
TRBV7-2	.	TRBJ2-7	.	CASSLDPGLTYEQYF	TGTGCCAGCAGCTTAGATCCCGGTTTGACCTACGAGCAGTACTTC
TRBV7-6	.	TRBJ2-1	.	CASSVVRGRYNEQFF	TGTGCCAGCAGCGTAGTGCGGGGCCGGTACAATGAGCAGTTCTTC
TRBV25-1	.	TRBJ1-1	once	CASSAQTLNIEAFF	TGTGCCAGCAGTGCCCAAACCTTGAACATTGAAGCTTTCTTT
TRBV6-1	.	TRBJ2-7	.	CASSESPGRENYEQYF	TGTGCCAGCAGTGAATCCCCCGGACGGGAAAACTACGAGCAGTACTTC
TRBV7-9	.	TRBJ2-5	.	CASSLYEGGQTQYF	TGTGCCAGCAGCTTATATGAGGGGGGGCAGACCCAGTACTTC
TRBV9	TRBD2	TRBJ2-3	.	CASSALAGLETDTQYF	TGTGCCAGCAGCGCCCTAGCGGGATTGGAGACAGATACGCAGTATTTT
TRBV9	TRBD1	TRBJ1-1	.	CASSPPGTGLGAFF	TGTGCCAGCAGCCCCCCCGGGACAGGGCTAGGAGCTTTCTTT
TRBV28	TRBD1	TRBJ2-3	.	CASSPGQGLWTDTQYF	TGTGCCAGCAGCCCAGGACAGGGATTGTGGACAGATACGCAGTATTTT
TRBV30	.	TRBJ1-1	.	CAWDGHMNTEAFF	TGTGCCTGGGACGGACATATGAACACTGAAGCTTTCTTT
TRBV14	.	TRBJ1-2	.	CASSQDPGSSYGYTF	TGTGCCAGCAGCCAAGATCCAGGCAGCAGCTATGGCTACACCTTC
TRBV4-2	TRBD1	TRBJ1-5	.	CASSQYGQGDQPQHF	TGTGCCAGCAGCCAATACGGGCAGGGGGATCAGCCCCAGCATTTT
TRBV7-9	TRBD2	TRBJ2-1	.	CASSQLRAGEDEQFF	TGTGCCAGCAGCCAACTCCGAGCGGGAGAGGATGAGCAGTTCTTC
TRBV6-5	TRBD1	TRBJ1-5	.	CASSYSTGFGQPQHF	TGTGCCAGCAGTTACTCGACAGGGTTCGGTCAGCCCCAGCATTTT
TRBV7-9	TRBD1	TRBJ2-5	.	CASSTGEETQYF	TGTGCCAGCAGCACAGGGGAGGAGACCCAGTACTTC
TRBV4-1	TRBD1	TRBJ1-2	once	CASSQEWGTGGNYTF	TGCGCCAGCAGCCAAGAATGGGGGACAGGGGGTAACTACACCTTC
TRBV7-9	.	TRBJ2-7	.	CASSAAYEQYF	TGTGCCAGCAGCGCGGCCTACGAGCAGTACTTC
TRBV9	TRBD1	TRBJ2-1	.	CASSARDREGNEQFF	TGTGCCAGCAGCGCCCGGGACAGGGAGGGCAATGAGCAGTTCTTC
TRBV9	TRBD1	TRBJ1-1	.	CASSPGQGVAAFF	TGTGCCAGCAGCCCGGGACAGGGGGTTGCAGCTTTCTTT
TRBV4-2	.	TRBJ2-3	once	CASSQDSAVYTDTQYF	TGTGCCAGCAGCCAAGATAGCGCGGTGTACACAGATACGCAGTATTTT
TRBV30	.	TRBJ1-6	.	CAWSLQGSNNSPLHF	TGTGCCTGGAGTTTACAGGGTAGCAATAATTCCCCCCTCCACTTT
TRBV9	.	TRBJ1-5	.	CASSVSGGTNQPQHF	TGTGCCAGCAGCGTAAGTGGGGGCACTAATCAGCCCCAGCATTTT
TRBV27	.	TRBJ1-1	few	CASREQGLNTEAFF	TGTGCCAGCAGGGAACAGGGACTGAACACTGAAGCTTTCTTT
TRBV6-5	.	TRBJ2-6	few	CASGGTGANVLTF	TGTGCCAGTGGAGGGACTGGGGCCAACGTCCTGACTTTC
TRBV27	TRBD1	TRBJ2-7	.	CASSFDRVPYEQYF	TGTGCCAGCAGTTTCGACAGGGTCCCCTACGAGCAGTACTTC
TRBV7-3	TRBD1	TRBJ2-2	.	CASSHGQGRTGELFF	TGTGCCAGCAGCCATGGACAGGGCAGGACCGGGGAGCTGTTTTTT
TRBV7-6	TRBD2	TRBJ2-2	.	CASLAGGITGELFF	TGTGCCAGCCTAGCGGGGGGGATCACCGGGGAGCTGTTTTTT
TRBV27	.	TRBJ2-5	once	CASSTTRFRGETQYF	TGTGCCAGCAGTACGACACGGTTCCGGGGAGAGACCCAGTACTTC
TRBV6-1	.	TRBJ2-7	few	CASSETGRIYEQYF	TGTGCCAGCAGTGAGACGGGGAGAATCTACGAGCAGTACTTC
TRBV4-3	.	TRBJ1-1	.	CASSHLDSNTEAFF	TGCGCCAGCAGCCACCTGGACAGTAACACTGAAGCTTTCTTT
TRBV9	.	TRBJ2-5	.	CASSLAQGLQETQYF	TGTGCCAGCAGCCTCGCACAGGGACTACAAGAGACCCAGTACTTC
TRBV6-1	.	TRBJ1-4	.	CASTPAGPSEKLFF	TGTGCCAGCACCCCTGCGGGGCCTAGTGAAAAACTGTTTTTT
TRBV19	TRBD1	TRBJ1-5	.	CASSTHRGQTQPQHF	TGTGCCAGTAGTACCCACAGGGGTCAAACGCAGCCCCAGCATTTT